This TCR beta chain came from a study of regulatory T cells in long-lasting Graves disease. Background on the study: The antithyroid drugs taken by newly diagnosed Graves' patients had been used for under 3 months.

In building TCR beta libraries, iRepertoire HTBI primers were used together with Arm-PCR of CDR3 regions. Via MiXCR, TCRdb re-called the multiplex PCR reads, giving one row per CDR3 protein. The table shows about 460,000 distinct CDR3 sequences, with around 13% occurring only once. This clonotype was counted once. Indicated time point: newly diagnosed GD, antithyroid drugs for less than 3 months. RNA from PBMCs was the source of the TCR library. The germline V and J ends were trimmed by 1 base and 3 bases, with 19 bases remaining between them. The germline CDR1 and CDR2 sequences are SGHDN and FVKESK. CDR3 length equals 17 residues. The data also belong to a second study, concerning T cells in Graves' hyperthyroidism and ophthalmopathy. In that study: Before onset, ophthalmopathy was predicted by the model a median approximately 6.6 months earlier.

The chain employs TRBV14 and TRBJ2-7; tentative D call: TRBD1 (5 bases). This sample comprised peripheral blood mononuclear cells (PBMCs), obtained at new diagnosis, from a patient treated with antithyroid drugs. The TCR comes from a woman in her forties or fifties with Graves disease. CDR3 sequence: CASSQGRLGQGHYEQYF. The CDR3 coding sequence is TGTGCCAGCAGCCAAGGTCGCCTTGGTCAGGGCCACTACGAGCAGTACTTC.